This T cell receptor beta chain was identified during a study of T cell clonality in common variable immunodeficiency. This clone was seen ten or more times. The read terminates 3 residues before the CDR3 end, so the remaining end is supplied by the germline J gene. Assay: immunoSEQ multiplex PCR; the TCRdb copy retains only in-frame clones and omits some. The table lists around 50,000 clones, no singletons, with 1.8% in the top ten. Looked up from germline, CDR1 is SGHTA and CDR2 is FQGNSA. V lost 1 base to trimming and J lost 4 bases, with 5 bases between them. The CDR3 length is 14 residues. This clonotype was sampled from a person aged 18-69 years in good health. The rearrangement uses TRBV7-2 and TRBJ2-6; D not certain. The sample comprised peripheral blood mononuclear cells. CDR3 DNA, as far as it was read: TGTGCCAGCAGCTTAGGGCCCGGGGCCAACGTC. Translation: CASSLGPGANV. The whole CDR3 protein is CASSLGPGANVLTF.